This T cell receptor beta chain was retrieved from a study of blood T cell repertoires in COVID-19. Clones were sequenced by immunoSEQ multiplex PCR, and TCRdb holds only the in-frame ones, with some missing. The data show a few hundred thousand clones, with 75% to 85% seen just once and less than 15% held by the top ten. Per germline, CDR1 MGHRA and CDR2 YSYEKL. The CDR3 is made up of 14 amino acids. V shed 4 bases and J shed 8 bases, with 17 bases lying between them. This sequence was found in a human donor in a cohort sampled during active COVID-19. V and J are TRBV4-1 and TRBJ1-2; D possibly corresponds to TRBD1 (5 bases). The sequencing sample was made of peripheral blood. The CDR3 spells CASSRGLERLGYTF. The CDR3 DNA reads as TGCGCCAGCAGCCGGGGACTGGAGAGATTGGGCTACACCTTC.